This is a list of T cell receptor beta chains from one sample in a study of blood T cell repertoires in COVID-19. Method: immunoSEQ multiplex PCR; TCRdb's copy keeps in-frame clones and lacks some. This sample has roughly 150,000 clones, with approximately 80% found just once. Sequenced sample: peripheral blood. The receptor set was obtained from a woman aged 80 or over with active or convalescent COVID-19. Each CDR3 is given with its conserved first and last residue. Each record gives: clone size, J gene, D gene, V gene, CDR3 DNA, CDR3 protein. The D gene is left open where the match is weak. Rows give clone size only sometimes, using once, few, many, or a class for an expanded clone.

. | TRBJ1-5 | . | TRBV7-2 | TGTGCCAGCAGCTCTTCACAGGGTTCCAATCAGCCCCAGCATTTT | CASSSSQGSNQPQHF
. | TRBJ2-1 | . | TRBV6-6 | TGTGCCAGCAGTTACTCCGCGGAGCAGTTCTTC | CASSYSAEQFF
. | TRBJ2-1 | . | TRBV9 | TGTGCCAGCAGCCTAGGGCCGACAGGAGGCCATGAGCAGTTCTTC | CASSLGPTGGHEQFF
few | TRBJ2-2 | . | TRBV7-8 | TGTGCCAGCAGCTTAGGACAGAACCGCAACACCGGGGAGCTGTTTTTT | CASSLGQNRNTGELFF
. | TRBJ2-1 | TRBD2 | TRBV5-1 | TGCGCCAGCAGTTCTCTTAGCGGGAGCTCCTACAATGAGCAGTTCTTC | CASSSLSGSSYNEQFF
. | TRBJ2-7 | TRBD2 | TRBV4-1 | TGCGCCAGCTCCGGGGGGGGCGAATACGAGCAGTACTTC | CASSGGGEYEQYF
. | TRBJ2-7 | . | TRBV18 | TGTGCCAGCTCACCAACTAGGGGGGGCGAGCAGTACTTC | CASSPTRGGEQYF
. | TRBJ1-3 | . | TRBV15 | TGTGCCACCAGCAGAGACAGGGGCTCTGGAAACACCATATATTTT | CATSRDRGSGNTIYF
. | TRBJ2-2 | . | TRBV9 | TGTGCCAGCAGCGTTCGGAGGGGTGAGAAAACCGGGGAGCTGTTTTTT | CASSVRRGEKTGELFF
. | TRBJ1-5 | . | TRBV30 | TGTGCCTGGAGTCCAGGCTACAATCAGCCCCAGCATTTT | CAWSPGYNQPQHF
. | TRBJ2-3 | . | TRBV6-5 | TGTGCCAGCACGGTTTCACCAACCACGACAGATACGCAGTATTTT | CASTVSPTTTDTQYF
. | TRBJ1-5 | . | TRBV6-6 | TGTGCCAGCAGCCAAGCGCAGCCCCAGCATTTT | CASSQAQPQHF
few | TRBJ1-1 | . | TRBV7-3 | TGTGCCAGCAGCTTAAACGGCGGAGACAGATTCATGAACACTGAAGCTTTCTTT | CASSLNGGDRFMNTEAFF
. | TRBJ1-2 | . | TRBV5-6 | TGTGCCAGCAGCTTGGGAGAAGCGGGGACCCATGGCTACACCTTC | CASSLGEAGTHGYTF
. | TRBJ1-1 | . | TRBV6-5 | TGTGCCAGCAGTACAGGGCCAGGGATATTCACTGAAGCTTTCTTT | CASSTGPGIFTEAFF
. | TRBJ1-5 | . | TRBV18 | TGTGCCAGCTCACCAGGAACGGGGAACAATCAGCCCCAGCATTTT | CASSPGTGNNQPQHF
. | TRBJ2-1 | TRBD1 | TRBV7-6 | TGTGCCAGCAGCCTCCGAGGACAGGTTCTATTCAATGAGCAGTTCTTC | CASSLRGQVLFNEQFF
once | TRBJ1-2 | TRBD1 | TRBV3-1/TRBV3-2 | TGTGCCAGCAGCCAGGTACAGGGGGCCGGCTACACCTTC | CASSQVQGAGYTF
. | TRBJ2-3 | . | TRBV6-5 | TGTGCCAGCAGTTACTCGGGACAACTCACAGATACGCAGTATTTT | CASSYSGQLTDTQYF
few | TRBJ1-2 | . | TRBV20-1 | TGCAGTGCTAACGGGGTTCATGGCTACACCTTC | CSANGVHGYTF
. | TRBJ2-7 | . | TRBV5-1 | TGCGCCAGCAGCTTGGATCAGGGAACCTACGAGCAGTACTTC | CASSLDQGTYEQYF
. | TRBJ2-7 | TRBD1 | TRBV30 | TGTGCCTGGGAGGCCGGGACAGGGGGCTCCTACGAGCAGTACTTC | CAWEAGTGGSYEQYF